These T cell receptor beta chains were read from a single sample in a study of CD8+CD57+ T cells in acquired aplastic anemia. Using its own MiXCR run on the reads, TCRdb lists one record per CDR3 protein. The sample has more than 150,000 distinct CDR3 sequences; almost 50% are singletons. The sequencing input was sorted CD4+, CD8+, or CD8+CD57+ T cells (not recorded which) from PBMCs. The source of these receptors is a human donor with aplastic anemia. Each CDR3 is given with its conserved first and last residue. A D gene is named only where the DNA matches it firmly. Clone size is given for some rows only: seen once, a few or many times, or a class if the clone is expanded.

.	TRBJ2-7	TRBD1	TRBV20-1	CSAWWTGTYEQYF	TGCAGTGCTTGGTGGACAGGGACCTACGAGCAGTACTTC
.	TRBJ2-3	TRBD2	TRBV20-1	CSAAGRESTDTQYF	TGCAGTGCTGCGGGGCGGGAGAGCACAGATACGCAGTATTTT
many	TRBJ2-3	.	TRBV7-8	CASSLSGIFKDTQYF	TGTGCCAGCAGCTTATCCGGGATTTTTAAAGATACGCAGTATTTT
many	TRBJ2-1	TRBD2	TRBV9	CASSQAGSSYNEQFF	TGTGCCAGCAGCCAAGCGGGGAGCTCCTACAATGAGCAGTTCTTC
many	TRBJ2-3	.	TRBV5-1	CASSLRIVGRGTDTQYF	TGCGCCAGCAGCTTGCGGATCGTGGGGCGCGGCACAGATACGCAGTATTTT
.	TRBJ1-2	.	TRBV20-1	CSAEGTNYGYTF	TGCAGTGCTGAGGGGACCAACTATGGCTACACCTTC
many	TRBJ2-5	TRBD2	TRBV7-3	CASSPGEGETQYF	TGTGCCAGCAGCCCGGGGGAGGGGGAGACCCAGTACTTC
many	TRBJ2-6	TRBD1	TRBV19	CASSFGGQGAPGANVLTF	TGTGCCAGTAGTTTCGGGGGACAGGGGGCCCCTGGGGCCAACGTCCTGACTTTC
.	TRBJ1-1	.	TRBV28	CASGRVRGEAFF	TGTGCCAGCGGAAGGGTGAGGGGTGAAGCTTTCTTT
few	TRBJ2-2	.	TRBV10-3	CAIDGGNTGELFF	TGTGCCATCGACGGGGGGAACACCGGGGAGCTGTTTTTT
.	TRBJ1-6	.	TRBV2	CASSRGLERSPLHF	TGTGCCAGCAGTAGAGGGCTAGAGAGGTCACCCCTCCACTTT
.	TRBJ2-5	.	TRBV15	CATALGLQETQYF	TGTGCCACTGCTCTGGGGCTTCAAGAGACCCAGTACTTC
.	TRBJ2-7	.	TRBV11-2	CASSSLTDRDHYEQYF	TGTGCCAGCAGCTCACTAACGGACAGAGATCACTACGAGCAGTACTTC
.	TRBJ2-1	.	TRBV5-2	CASNSLGSYNEQFF	TGTGCCAGCAACTCCCTGGGCTCCTACAATGAGCAGTTCTTC
many	TRBJ2-6	.	TRBV2	CASKPERTGANVLTF	TGTGCCAGCAAACCCGAGCGAACTGGGGCCAACGTCCTGACTTTC
few	TRBJ2-7	.	TRBV20-1	CSARPRTAAEQYF	TGCAGTGCTAGACCCCGTACGGCAGCCGAGCAGTACTTC
.	TRBJ2-5	.	TRBV2	CASSEQESQYF	TGTGCCAGCAGTGAACAGGAGTCCCAGTACTTC
.	TRBJ1-1	.	TRBV24-1	CATSGGLNTEAFF	TGTGCCACCAGTGGCGGGTTGAACACTGAAGCTTTCTTT
.	TRBJ2-3	TRBD2	TRBV15	CATGGRGGTDTQYF	TGTGCCACCGGCGGGAGAGGCGGCACAGATACGCAGTATTTT
.	TRBJ1-1	.	TRBV2	CASRDHKNTEAFF	TGTGCCAGCAGGGATCACAAGAACACTGAAGCTTTCTTT
few	TRBJ2-1	TRBD2	TRBV24-1	CATGTTGEASNEQFF	TGTGCCACCGGGACTACGGGGGAGGCTTCTAATGAGCAGTTCTTC
many	TRBJ2-3	TRBD2	TRBV6-2/TRBV6-3	CASSYPLAGYTDTQYF	TGTGCCAGCAGTTACCCTCTAGCGGGGTACACAGATACGCAGTATTTT
.	TRBJ1-5	.	TRBV2	CASNIQGFPNQPQHF	TGTGCCAGCAACATACAGGGTTTCCCCAATCAGCCCCAGCATTTT
many	TRBJ1-5	.	TRBV19	CASSMGVGNQPQHF	TGTGCCAGTAGTATGGGGGTCGGCAATCAGCCCCAGCATTTT
many	TRBJ1-2	TRBD1	TRBV4-2	CASSPPGQGDGYTF	TGTGCCAGCAGCCCCCCCGGACAGGGGGATGGCTACACCTTC
many	TRBJ1-4	TRBD1	TRBV20-1	CSARRPGQMNEKLFF	TGCAGTGCTAGAAGACCGGGACAGATGAATGAAAAACTGTTTTTT
.	TRBJ2-7	TRBD2	TRBV7-8	CASSPGGAGGRRYF	TGTGCCAGCAGCCCCGGTGGGGCGGGGGGACGGCGGTACTTC
many	TRBJ1-6	TRBD1	TRBV3-1	CASTKGAGSGGTLHF	TGTGCCAGCACCAAGGGGGCAGGTTCAGGAGGAACCCTCCACTTT
.	TRBJ1-1	TRBD1	TRBV10-3	CAISEGTGGSTEAFF	TGTGCCATCAGTGAAGGGACAGGGGGATCCACTGAAGCTTTCTTT
few	TRBJ2-1	.	TRBV24-1	CATSDLQLGGNEQFF	TGTGCCACCAGTGATTTGCAGCTCGGCGGTAATGAGCAGTTCTTC
many	TRBJ2-7	.	TRBV6-1	CASSVQASYEQYF	TGTGCCAGCAGTGTCCAGGCTTCCTACGAGCAGTACTTC
many	TRBJ1-6	.	TRBV20-1	CSARAKNRPGGYNSPLHF	TGCAGTGCTAGAGCTAAAAATAGGCCGGGAGGTTATAATTCACCCCTCCACTTT
.	TRBJ1-6	.	TRBV19	CASSDPPWGQPLHF	TGTGCCAGTAGTGACCCTCCGTGGGGGCAACCCCTCCACTTT
many	TRBJ2-7	.	TRBV9	CASSVGSPPYEQYF	TGTGCCAGCAGCGTAGGGTCCCCGCCCTACGAGCAGTACTTC
.	TRBJ1-2	.	TRBV20-1	CSARVRTPNYGYTF	TGCAGTGCTAGAGTAAGAACTCCTAACTATGGCTACACCTTC
.	TRBJ2-5	TRBD2	TRBV10-3	CAISGTSEETQYF	TGTGCCATCAGTGGTACTAGCGAGGAGACCCAGTACTTC
.	TRBJ2-7	.	TRBV2	CASSAVAPYEQYF	TGTGCCAGCAGTGCGGTGGCGCCCTACGAGCAGTACTTC
many	TRBJ1-6	.	TRBV6-1	CASSPRGRDSPLHF	TGTGCCAGCAGCCCCCGGGGCAGGGATTCACCCCTCCACTTT
many	TRBJ1-5	.	TRBV6-2/TRBV6-3	CASARTSQPQHF	TGTGCCAGCGCCAGGACGAGTCAGCCCCAGCATTTT
.	TRBJ1-2	.	TRBV9	CASSQEVGYGYTF	TGTGCCAGCAGCCAAGAGGTAGGATATGGCTACACCTTC
few	TRBJ2-2	TRBD1	TRBV18	CASSPGQGVLFF	TGTGCCAGCTCACCGGGACAGGGTGTGCTGTTTTTT
.	TRBJ2-7	TRBD1	TRBV9	CASSVEGQGGLEQYF	TGTGCCAGCAGCGTGGAGGGACAGGGAGGCCTCGAGCAGTACTTC
many	TRBJ1-2	TRBD1	TRBV7-9	CASSLGQGNSNYGYTF	TGTGCCAGCAGCCTCGGACAGGGGAACTCTAACTATGGCTACACCTTC
.	TRBJ1-5	.	TRBV10-3	CAISESTVSNQPQHF	TGTGCCATCAGTGAGTCGACAGTTAGCAATCAGCCCCAGCATTTT
.	TRBJ2-5	TRBD1	TRBV2	CASSSTGTASPLEETQYF	TGTGCCAGCAGTTCAACCGGGACAGCGTCCCCCCTCGAAGAGACCCAGTACTTC
many	TRBJ2-3	.	TRBV5-4	CASSEGSTDTQYF	TGTGCCAGCAGCGAAGGGTCCACAGATACGCAGTATTTT
.	TRBJ1-1	.	TRBV5-1	CASSFVGGTYTEAFF	TGCGCCAGCAGCTTCGTAGGGGGGACGTACACTGAAGCTTTCTTT
.	TRBJ1-2	TRBD1	TRBV7-3	CASSLTTGQGTDGYTF	TGTGCCAGCAGCTTAACGACAGGGCAGGGAACGGATGGCTACACCTTC
.	TRBJ2-7	.	TRBV4-2	CASSQELEPLYEQYF	TGTGCCAGCAGCCAAGAGCTGGAGCCCCTCTACGAGCAGTACTTC
many	TRBJ1-4	TRBD1	TRBV15	CATSRGQGATNEKLFF	TGTGCCACCAGCAGAGGGCAGGGGGCAACTAATGAAAAACTGTTTTTT
.	TRBJ2-3	.	TRBV7-6	CASSPRPRTVCGSAQYF	TGTGCCAGCAGCCCTCGCCCGCGGACAGTGTGTGGTAGTGCGCAGTATTTT
.	TRBJ2-1	TRBD2	TRBV7-6	CASSSRLADNEQFF	TGTGCCAGCAGCTCACGACTAGCGGACAATGAGCAGTTCTTC
once	TRBJ2-5	TRBD2	TRBV15	CATSGRLAGGPETQYF	TGTGCCACCAGCGGCCGACTAGCGGGGGGGCCGGAGACCCAGTACTTC